These T cell receptor beta chains were read from a single sample in a study of T cells after yellow fever vaccination. One entry per CDR3 protein, called by TCRdb with MiXCR from the 5' RACE reads. Seen here are some 250,000 distinct CDR3 sequences, 6% to 7.5% observed once, and the top ten hold 0.85%. The starting material was CD4+ T cells sorted from PBMCs, obtained 15 days after the yellow fever booster vaccination. These receptors came from a man aged 25-45 years who received the YFV17D yellow fever vaccine. CDR3s include the opening cysteine and the closing phenylalanine or tryptophan. Fields, in order: clone size, CDR3 length, J gene, D gene, V gene, CDR3 DNA, CDR3 protein. A D gene is named only where the DNA matches it firmly. Not all rows give a size; the values are once, few, many and, for expanded clones, a class.

few	14	TRBJ1-1	.	TRBV14	TGTGCCAGCAGCCAGGGCCTTCGAGAAATTAGAGCTTTCTTT	CASSQGLREIRAFF
many	15	TRBJ1-1	TRBD1	TRBV5-1	TGCGCCAGCAGCTCTGGGGGACAGGGGGCCACTGAAGCTTTCTTT	CASSSGGQGATEAFF
many	13	TRBJ2-7	.	TRBV20-1	TGCAGTGCTAGTAGGACAGACTCCTACGAGCAGTACTTC	CSASRTDSYEQYF
many	15	TRBJ2-2	.	TRBV7-9	TGTGCCAGCAGCTTAGACGGGAGATACACCGGGGAGCTGTTTTTT	CASSLDGRYTGELFF
many	15	TRBJ1-1	TRBD1	TRBV20-1	TGCAGTGCCCAACCCCCGACAGGGAGGAACACTGAAGCTTTCTTT	CSAQPPTGRNTEAFF
.	19	TRBJ2-5	.	TRBV30	TGTGCCTGGAGTGTATTGACGTTGGGGAGGCCCACGGGGCGAGAGACCCAGTACTTC	CAWSVLTLGRPTGRETQYF
many	14	TRBJ2-5	.	TRBV20-1	TGCAGTGCTACCAGGTCGGGAGTCCCTGAGACCCAGTACTTC	CSATRSGVPETQYF
many	13	TRBJ1-5	.	TRBV20-1	TGCAGTGCTAAAACAAGTTTAGGCCAGCCCCAGCATTTT	CSAKTSLGQPQHF
few	16	TRBJ2-1	TRBD2	TRBV12-3/TRBV12-4	TGTGCCAGCAGTTTACGGTCCAGCGGGAGGAGCGGTGAGCAGTTCTTC	CASSLRSSGRSGEQFF
.	12	TRBJ2-5	.	TRBV20-1	TGCAGTGCCAGGGAGCTTCAAGAGACCCAGTACTTC	CSARELQETQYF
.	12	TRBJ1-1	.	TRBV6-6	TGTGCCAGCAGTTATCAGGACACTGAAGCTTTCTTT	CASSYQDTEAFF
.	12	TRBJ2-7	.	TRBV12-3/TRBV12-4	TGTGCCAGCAGTTATGACAGACGCGAGCAGTACTTC	CASSYDRREQYF
few	13	TRBJ2-7	.	TRBV5-1	TGCGCCAGCAGCTTGGGGTCTTCCTCCCGGCAGTACTTC	CASSLGSSSRQYF
few	15	TRBJ2-2	TRBD1	TRBV6-5	TGTGCCAGCAGTTATGGACAGGGAAAAGGCGGGGAGCTGTTTTTT	CASSYGQGKGGELFF
many	14	TRBJ2-2	.	TRBV4-2	TGTGCCAGCAGCCAAGATTGGGCCACCGGGGAGCTGTTTTTT	CASSQDWATGELFF
.	14	TRBJ1-3	.	TRBV21-1	TGTGCCAGCAGCCGGGGGGTCTCTGGAAACACCATATATTTT	CASSRGVSGNTIYF
few	16	TRBJ2-1	TRBD1	TRBV18	TGTGCCAGCTCACCTCCGATGGGCAGGGGGAGTGATGAGCAGTTCTTC	CASSPPMGRGSDEQFF
.	15	TRBJ1-1	.	TRBV6-2/TRBV6-3	TGTGCCAGCAGTTACTCTCGGGGGTTAAGAACTGAAGCTTTCTTT	CASSYSRGLRTEAFF
.	15	TRBJ2-5	TRBD2	TRBV7-9	TGTGCCAGCAGCCGACTAGCGGGAGGACAAGAGACCCAGTACTTC	CASSRLAGGQETQYF
.	15	TRBJ2-1	TRBD2	TRBV5-6	TGTGCCAGCAGCTTGGCTAGCGGGTTTCCCAATGAGCAGTTCTTC	CASSLASGFPNEQFF
.	13	TRBJ1-1	.	TRBV25-1	TGTGCCAGCAGAGTATCACAGGGAACTGAAGCTTTCTTT	CASRVSQGTEAFF
few	13	TRBJ2-5	.	TRBV2	TGTGCCACCATACTAGTAGGACGAGAGACCCAGTACTTC	CATILVGRETQYF
few	16	TRBJ2-2	.	TRBV10-3	TGTGCCATCAGTGAAGTCCTAGTATTAGGAGTCGGGGAGCTGTTTTTT	CAISEVLVLGVGELFF
many	14	TRBJ2-5	TRBD2	TRBV6-5	TGTGCCAGCAGCCAAGGGCGGGAGGGTCGGACCCAGTACTTC	CASSQGREGRTQYF
few	15	TRBJ2-1	.	TRBV20-1	TGCAGTGCTAGAGATCTGACTTTCGTTTCCAATGAGCAGTTCTTC	CSARDLTFVSNEQFF
many	15	TRBJ1-1	.	TRBV7-2	TGTGCCAGCAGCCTTAGGCAGGGGCATCGGACTGAAGCTTTCTTT	CASSLRQGHRTEAFF
few	14	TRBJ1-2	TRBD1	TRBV20-1	TGCAGTGCGCCGTACAGGACAGGTCCTGATGGCTACACCTTC	CSAPYRTGPDGYTF
few	15	TRBJ2-6	.	TRBV6-2/TRBV6-3	TGTGCCAGCAGCCGGGACATTGCTGGGGCCAACGTCCTGACTTTC	CASSRDIAGANVLTF
few	14	TRBJ2-7	.	TRBV4-3	TGCGCCAGCAGCGAACAGAGGAGCTCCTACGAGCAGTACTTC	CASSEQRSSYEQYF
many	14	TRBJ2-7	TRBD1	TRBV29-1	TGCAGCGCCACGAAACCACAGGGGGCGGGGGAGCAGTACTTC	CSATKPQGAGEQYF
many	13	TRBJ2-1	.	TRBV6-2/TRBV6-3	TGTGCCAGCGCCTCCCTCAAGGCCAATGAGCAGTTCTTC	CASASLKANEQFF
many	16	TRBJ2-3	.	TRBV6-5	TGTGCCAGCAGTTACTCGACCTTAGTGGGGGCAGATACGCAGTATTTT	CASSYSTLVGADTQYF
.	14	TRBJ2-2	.	TRBV18	TGTGCCAGCTCACCAGACCACAAAACCGGGGAGCTGTTTTTT	CASSPDHKTGELFF
many	15	TRBJ2-1	.	TRBV24-1	TGTGCCACCAGTCATTGGCGGAGCTCCTACAATGAGCAGTTCTTC	CATSHWRSSYNEQFF
.	15	TRBJ2-1	TRBD2	TRBV18	TGTGCCAGCTCACCGGGGCTAGCGGAGTTCAATGAGCAGTTCTTC	CASSPGLAEFNEQFF
many	14	TRBJ1-1	.	TRBV4-3	TGCGCCAGCAGCCAAGATATTAAAGGTACTGAAGCTTTCTTT	CASSQDIKGTEAFF
few	13	TRBJ2-5	TRBD1	TRBV30	TGTGCCTGGAGCCGGGACAGCAAAGAGACCCAGTACTTC	CAWSRDSKETQYF
few	15	TRBJ1-4	TRBD1	TRBV7-9	TGTGCCAGCAGCTCACAGGGGGCGCGTCTTGAAAAACTGTTTTTT	CASSSQGARLEKLFF
.	14	TRBJ2-2	.	TRBV7-9	TGTGCCAGCAGCGTTCCGGGGGTCACCGGGGAGCTGTTTTTT	CASSVPGVTGELFF
.	15	TRBJ2-3	.	TRBV6-5	TGTGCCAGCAGTTCAAGGCGGTCTAGCACAGATACGCAGTATTTT	CASSSRRSSTDTQYF
few	14	TRBJ1-4	.	TRBV20-1	TGCAGTGCTCCCCTCGGGACTGTATTTGAAAAACTGTTTTTT	CSAPLGTVFEKLFF
few	14	TRBJ1-5	.	TRBV12-3/TRBV12-4	TGTGCCAGCAGCCCCGGACAGATTGAACGGCCCCAGCATTTT	CASSPGQIERPQHF
many	11	TRBJ2-5	.	TRBV20-1	TGCAGTGCTGCCCGACAAGAGACCCAGTACTTC	CSAARQETQYF
.	16	TRBJ2-3	TRBD2	TRBV24-1	TGTGCCACCAGTGAAGGGACTAGCGGGAACACAGATACGCAGTATTTT	CATSEGTSGNTDTQYF
many	15	TRBJ2-1	TRBD2	TRBV29-1	TGCAGCGTCCAAACCACTAGCGGGTATTACAATGAGCAGTTCTTC	CSVQTTSGYYNEQFF
few	15	TRBJ2-3	.	TRBV28	TGTGCCAGCAGTGGAGGACAGTTAACGGCAGATACGCAGTATTTT	CASSGGQLTADTQYF
.	13	TRBJ1-1	TRBD1	TRBV20-1	TGCAGTGCTTTGGGACAGCTCAACACTGAAGCTTTCTTT	CSALGQLNTEAFF
few	16	TRBJ2-7	.	TRBV28	TGTGCCAGCAGTTTCAGAGGCGGAGGGTACGGCTACGAGCAGTACTTC	CASSFRGGGYGYEQYF
.	14	TRBJ2-2	.	TRBV6-2/TRBV6-3	TGTGCCAGCAGTTATGGGGGGCGAGCCGGGGAGCTGTTTTTT	CASSYGGRAGELFF
few	14	TRBJ1-2	.	TRBV4-3	TGCGCCAGCAGCCAAGATCAGGGGACGAGAGGCTACACCTTC	CASSQDQGTRGYTF
few	16	TRBJ2-7	TRBD1	TRBV18	TGTGCCAGCTCACCGGAGGCTTGGACAGGCCGCCCCGAGCAGTACTTC	CASSPEAWTGRPEQYF
.	13	TRBJ2-2	.	TRBV11-2	TGTGCCAGCAGCTTAGAATCCGCCGGGGAGCTGTTTTTT	CASSLESAGELFF
.	13	TRBJ2-7	.	TRBV7-2	TGTGCCATCAGCAGGACAGTTCTCTACGAGCAGTACTTC	CAISRTVLYEQYF
.	13	TRBJ2-1	TRBD2	TRBV20-1	TGCAGTGCTAGAGATATAGCGGGAGAGGAGAAGGTCTTC	CSARDIAGEEKVF